This is a list of T cell receptor beta chains from one sample in a study of blood T cell repertoires in COVID-19. Clones were read by immunoSEQ multiplex PCR, and TCRdb kept only the in-frame ones, dropping some. The table shows about 67,000 clones, with 80% to 90% occurring only once. The material sequenced was peripheral blood. The source of these receptors is a man over 45 with active COVID-19. The CDR3 runs from the conserved cysteine through the conserved F or W. Each record gives: J gene, clone size, V gene, D gene, CDR3 DNA, CDR3 protein. D genes are given only for firm matches. For some rows the clone size is stated as once, few or many, or as a class when expanded; others skip it.

TRBJ2-3,once,TRBV25-1,-,TGTGCCAGCAGTGATCTGAACAGGGGGGGAGATACGCAGTATTTT,CASSDLNRGGDTQYF
TRBJ1-5,-,TRBV28,-,TGTGCCAGCAGTTTAATCTCAGGATACAATCAGCCCCAGCATTTT,CASSLISGYNQPQHF
TRBJ2-7,-,TRBV15,-,TGTGCCACCAGCAGAGATCGATCAGGCTACGAGCAGTACTTC,CATSRDRSGYEQYF
TRBJ1-5,-,TRBV5-5,-,TGTGCCAGCAGCGGGGCCGGGACATTGAATCAGCCCCAGCATTTT,CASSGAGTLNQPQHF
TRBJ2-7,few,TRBV27,-,TGTGCCAGCAGTTTAGGGGTGGGGGCCGCGCAGTACTTC,CASSLGVGAAQYF
TRBJ2-5,-,TRBV15,-,TGTGCCACCAGCAGAGATCTTGGTAGCCATCGAGAGACCCAGTACTTC,CATSRDLGSHRETQYF
TRBJ2-7,-,TRBV7-9,-,TGTGCCAGCAGCCTAACTAGGGATTTATACGAGCAGTACTTC,CASSLTRDLYEQYF
TRBJ2-3,once,TRBV9,TRBD2,TGTGCCAGCAGCGTGTACGCAAAAATCGAAAGCGGGAGGGCACATGAAGATACGCAGTATTTT,CASSVYAKIESGRAHEDTQYF
TRBJ2-2,-,TRBV29-1,TRBD1,TGCAGCGTTAATGACAGGGCGACCGGGGAGCTGTTTTTT,CSVNDRATGELFF
TRBJ2-1,-,TRBV6-4,TRBD2,TGTGCCAGCAGCGGGGAGCGGGATGTCGCCGTGAATGAGCAGTTCTTC,CASSGERDVAVNEQFF
TRBJ2-7,-,TRBV19,TRBD2,TGTGCCAGTAGCCGGGGAGGGCCCCGAGTACCTTCCGAGCAGTACTTC,CASSRGGPRVPSEQYF
TRBJ1-3,-,TRBV6-6,-,TGTGCCAGCAGTTACTCGGACAGTACAGGAAACACCATATATTTT,CASSYSDSTGNTIYF
TRBJ2-7,once,TRBV19,TRBD2,TGTGCCAGTACTCCCGGACTAGCGGGAGTTTACGAGCAGTACTTC,CASTPGLAGVYEQYF
TRBJ1-5,-,TRBV28,TRBD1,TGTGCCAGTCGACAGGGGGGTAGCAATCAGCCCCAGCATTTT,CASRQGGSNQPQHF
TRBJ2-5,-,TRBV4-1,-,TGCGCCAGCAGCCAAGAGGGACAACCGGGGGAGACCCAGTACTTC,CASSQEGQPGETQYF
TRBJ2-7,few,TRBV11-2,-,TGTGCCAGCAGCCCGACAGGCCTTACCTACGAGCAGTACTTC,CASSPTGLTYEQYF
TRBJ2-7,-,TRBV19,TRBD2,TGTGCCAGTAGTAGCGGGAGAAAGTCTTTGTCGGGAGAGCAGTACTTC,CASSSGRKSLSGEQYF
TRBJ2-3,-,TRBV24-1,TRBD2,TGTGCCACCAGTGACCTCCCCGGGACTAGCGTCACAGATACGCAGTATTTT,CATSDLPGTSVTDTQYF
TRBJ1-1,-,TRBV14,TRBD1,TGTGCCAGCAGCCGAGACAGGGTGGGGAACACTGAAGCTTTCTTT,CASSRDRVGNTEAFF
TRBJ1-3,-,TRBV30,TRBD1,TGTGCCTGGAGTGCGGGACAGTACTCTGGAAACACCATATATTTT,CAWSAGQYSGNTIYF
TRBJ2-1,-,TRBV15,TRBD2,TGTGCCACCAGCAGTCCGGGGGGGGTTACCTACAATGAGCAGTTCTTC,CATSSPGGVTYNEQFF
TRBJ2-3,-,TRBV9,TRBD2,TGTGCCAGCAGCGTAACAGCGGGAGGGTCAGATACGCAGTATTTT,CASSVTAGGSDTQYF
TRBJ2-7,-,TRBV5-6,TRBD2,TGTGCCAGCAGCAGGGAGGCGGGGGGCCACGAGCAGTACTTC,CASSREAGGHEQYF
TRBJ1-3,-,TRBV3-1/TRBV3-2,-,TGTGCCAGCAGATCTTTCGACAGGAGCTCTGGAAACACCATATATTTT,CASRSFDRSSGNTIYF
TRBJ2-7,-,TRBV5-6,TRBD1,TGTGCCAGCAGCCGGGACAGGGATCCATACGAGCAGTACTTC,CASSRDRDPYEQYF
TRBJ1-1,-,TRBV9,-,TGTGCCAGCAGCGTTACTCCCGGGGGCACTGAAGCTTTCTTT,CASSVTPGGTEAFF
TRBJ1-2,-,TRBV14,-,TGTGCCAGCAGCCAAGTGGCAGGACAGTATGGCTACACCTTC,CASSQVAGQYGYTF
TRBJ1-6,few,TRBV7-8,-,TGTGCCAGCAGCTTAGGCAGGGCAGGATCACCCCTCCACTTT,CASSLGRAGSPLHF
TRBJ2-7,few,TRBV21-1,-,TGTGCCAGCAGCAGAATAGCGGGATCCTCCTACGAGCAGTACTTC,CASSRIAGSSYEQYF
TRBJ2-7,-,TRBV15,TRBD2,TGTGCCATTAAAGGCGGGCGGGAGGGCCATCGGGAGCAGTACTTC,CAIKGGREGHREQYF
TRBJ2-3,-,TRBV6-6,-,TGTGCCAGCAGCGTACGCACCGGGACAAACACAGATACGCAGTATTTT,CASSVRTGTNTDTQYF
TRBJ1-1,-,TRBV4-2,-,TGTGCCAGCAGCAACTGGTGGAACACTGAAGCTTTCTTT,CASSNWWNTEAFF
TRBJ2-2,-,TRBV9,TRBD1,TGTGCCAGCAGTGATCAGGGGGCGGCGAACACCGGGGAGCTGTTTTTT,CASSDQGAANTGELFF
TRBJ2-3,-,TRBV2,TRBD2,TGTGCCAGCAGTAGGCTAGCGGGGGAAACAGATACGCAGTATTTT,CASSRLAGETDTQYF
TRBJ1-3,few,TRBV6-5,-,TGTGCCAGCAGTTACTCAGGCCCAGGGGACACCATATATTTT,CASSYSGPGDTIYF
TRBJ2-7,-,TRBV7-2,-,TGTGCCAGCAGCTTAGTGGGCAGGTTAAGCTCCTACGAGCAGTACTTC,CASSLVGRLSSYEQYF
TRBJ1-1,-,TRBV7-2,-,TGTGCCAGCAGCTTAGCCCCGACAGGAACTAGAGCTTTCTTT,CASSLAPTGTRAFF